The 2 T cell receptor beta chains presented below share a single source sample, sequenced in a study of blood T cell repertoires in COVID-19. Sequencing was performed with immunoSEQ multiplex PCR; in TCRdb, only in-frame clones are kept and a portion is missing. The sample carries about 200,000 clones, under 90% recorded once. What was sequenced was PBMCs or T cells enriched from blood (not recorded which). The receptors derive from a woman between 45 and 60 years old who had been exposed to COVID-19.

The CDR3 region is CASSSTRVGSGPQETQYF. The CDR3 bases are TGCGCCAGCAGCTCAACCCGGGTGGGTAGCGGGCCTCAAGAGACCCAGTACTTC. V is TRBV5-1 and J is TRBJ2-5, with 7 bases lining up with TRBD2. Germline CDR1 is SGHRS and CDR2 is YFSETQ. With 3 bases clipped from V and 2 bases from J, the junction kept 16 bases outside the gene matches. CDR3 size: 18 residues.

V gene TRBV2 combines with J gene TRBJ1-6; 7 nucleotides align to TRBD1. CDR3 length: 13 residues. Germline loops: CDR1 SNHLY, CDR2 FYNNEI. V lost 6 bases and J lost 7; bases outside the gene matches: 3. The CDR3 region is CASRDRYNSPLHF. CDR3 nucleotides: TGTGCCAGCAGGGACAGGTACAATTCACCCCTCCACTTT. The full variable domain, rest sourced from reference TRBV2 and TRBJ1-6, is EPEVTQTPSHQVTQMGQEVILRCVPISNHLYFYWYRQILGQKVEFLVSFYNNEISEKSEIFDDQFSVERPDGSNFTLKIRSTKLEDSAMYFCASRDRYNSPLHFGNGTRLTVT.